This T cell receptor beta chain derives from a study of cytomegalovirus exposure and HLA in healthy donors. Study-level results: CMV serostatus was the only immune exposure information that was available. A highly shared variant cluster was judged a likely technical artifact.

PCR employed 60 Vbeta and 13 Jbeta primers. Only in-frame clones appear in the TCRdb table, and some are missing; sequencing was by immunoSEQ multiplex PCR. The repertoire holds 120,000 or so clones, with roughly 80% as singletons. Notes on this clone: The antigen remains undetermined. Other DNA sequences in the same sample also yield this CDR3.

CDR1 is MNHEY and CDR2 is SVGAGI in the germline V gene. There are 15 residues in the CDR3. The V gene end was trimmed by 4 bases and the J gene end by 4 bases; junction bases not matched to a gene: 7. The TCR was taken from a woman in her forties or fifties in good health and CMV-seronegative. The genes are TRBV6-5 and TRBJ1-5, with TRBD1 matching 7 bases. Sequencing input: PBMCs. The CDR3 region is CASSSRQGSNQPQHF. CDR3 DNA sequence: TGTGCCAGCAGTTCCCGACAGGGATCAAATCAGCCCCAGCATTTT.